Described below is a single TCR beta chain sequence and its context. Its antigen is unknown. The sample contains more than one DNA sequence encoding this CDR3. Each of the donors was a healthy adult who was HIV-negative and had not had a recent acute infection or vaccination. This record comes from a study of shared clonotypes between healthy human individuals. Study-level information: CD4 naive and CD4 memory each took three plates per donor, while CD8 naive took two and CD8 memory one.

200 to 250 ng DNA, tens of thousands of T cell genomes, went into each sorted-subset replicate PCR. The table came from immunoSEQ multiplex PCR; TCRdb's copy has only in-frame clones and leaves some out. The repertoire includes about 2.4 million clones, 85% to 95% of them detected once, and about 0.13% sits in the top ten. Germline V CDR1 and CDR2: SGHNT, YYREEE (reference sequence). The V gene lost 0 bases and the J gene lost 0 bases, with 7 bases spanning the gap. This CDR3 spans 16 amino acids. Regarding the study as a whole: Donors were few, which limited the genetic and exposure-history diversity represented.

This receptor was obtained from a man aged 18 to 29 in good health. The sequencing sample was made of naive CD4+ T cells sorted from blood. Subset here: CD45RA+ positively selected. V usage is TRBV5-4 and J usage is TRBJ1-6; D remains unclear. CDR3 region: CASSLAASSYNSPLHF. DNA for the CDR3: TGTGCCAGCAGCTTGGCAGCGAGCTCCTATAATTCACCCCTCCACTTT.